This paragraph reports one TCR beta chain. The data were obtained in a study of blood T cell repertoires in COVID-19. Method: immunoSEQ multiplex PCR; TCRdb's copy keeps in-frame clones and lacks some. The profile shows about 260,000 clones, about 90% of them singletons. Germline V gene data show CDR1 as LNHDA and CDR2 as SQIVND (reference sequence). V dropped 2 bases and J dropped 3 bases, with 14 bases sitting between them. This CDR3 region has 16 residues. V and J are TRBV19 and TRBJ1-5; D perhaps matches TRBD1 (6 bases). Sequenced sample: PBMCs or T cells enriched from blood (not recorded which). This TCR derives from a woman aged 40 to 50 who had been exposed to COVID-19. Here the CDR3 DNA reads TGTGCCAGTAGTATAACGGGACAAGTAGTCAATCAGCCCCAGCATTTT. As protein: CASSITGQVVNQPQHF.